These 17 T cell receptor beta chains came from one sample sequenced in a study of beta chain features in type 1 diabetes. Broader study findings: TCRB CDR3s were moderately but significantly shorter in Type 1 diabetes patients in all four CD4+ subsets.

Their recognized antigens are unknown. Every bit of the isolated RNA underwent reverse transcription, so sequencing read expressed TCRB transcripts. Assay used: immunoSEQ multiplex PCR; TCRdb lists only in-frame clones, some missing. The table includes a few hundred thousand clones, roughly 14% detected once. Specimen: naive CD4+ T cells from blood. These receptors were taken from a woman under 30 with type 1 diabetes.

The gene calls are TRBV11-3 and TRBJ2-7; 9 bases are a match to TRBD2. Losses at the gene ends were 5 bases for V and 6 bases for J; bases not matched to a gene: 8. CDR1 SGHNT and CDR2 YENEEA come from the germline V gene. The CDR3 is 14 residues long. For the CDR3, the DNA is TGTGCCAGCAGCGGAAGCGGGGGGTTCTCCGAGCAGTACGTC. Its translation is CASSGSGGFSEQYV.

The chain recombines TRBV7-8 with TRBJ1-1; D is uncertain. Trimming took 0 bases from V and 1 from J, leaving 12 bases between them. CDR1 is SGHVS and CDR2 is FQNEAQ in the germline V gene. There are 16 residues in the CDR3. The DNA for the CDR3 is TGTGCCAGCAGCTTAGCGCGGGCAGCCACGAACACTGAAGCTTTCTTT. Protein: CASSLARAATNTEAFF.

The CDR3 loop reads CASSVSGMVVTGELFF. The DNA for the CDR3 is TGTGCCAGCAGCGTTAGCGGGATGGTTGTCACCGGGGAGCTGTTTTTT. V usage is TRBV9 and J usage is TRBJ2-2, with 8 nucleotides matching TRBD2. V trimming: 2 bases; J trimming: 4 bases; junction bases outside the gene matches: 7. This CDR3 spans 16 amino acids. Germline V gene data show CDR1 as SGDLS and CDR2 as YYNGEE.

This clone appeared many times. This rearrangement joins TRBV29-1 to TRBJ2-5; 7 nucleotides match TRBD1. Germline lookup yields CDR1 SQVTM and CDR2 ANQGSEA. The J segment lost 5 bases and the V segment lost 2 bases, leaving 5 bases of the junction unmatched. This CDR3 comprises 13 residues. The CDR3 sequence is CSVERGPKETQYF. The CDR3 bases are TGCAGCGTTGAAAGGGGGCCGAAGGAGACCCAGTACTTC.

Points on this clone: Distinct nucleotide sequences in the sample also encode this CDR3. The V and J genes are TRBV5-1 and TRBJ1-1; TRBD1 aligns across 9 bases. The CDR3 contains 15 residues. CDR1 and CDR2 from the germline V gene are SGHRS and YFSETQ. The V gene end was trimmed by 4 bases and the J gene end by 0 bases; junction bases not matched to a gene: 4. DNA of the CDR3: TGCGCCAGCAGCACCGGGACAGGGATGAACACTGAAGCTTTCTTT. Translation gives CASSTGTGMNTEAFF.

The chain joins TRBV5-1 to TRBJ2-1, with D possibly matching TRBD1 (5 bases). The V gene lost 4 bases and the J gene lost 7 bases, with 15 bases spanning the gap. This CDR3 comprises 14 residues. Germline CDR1 SGHRS, CDR2 YFSETQ. CDR3 protein: CASSTSDRGNEQFF. Here the CDR3 DNA reads TGCGCCAGCAGCACCTCCGACAGAGGTAATGAGCAGTTCTTC.

The CDR3 DNA reads as TGTGCCAGCAGCTTGGGGACCGGAAGCGGGAGACGTACCGGGGAGCTGTTTTTT. It is translated as CASSLGTGSGRRTGELFF. The chain has TRBV5-4 and TRBJ2-2; 8 positions match TRBD2. The V segment lost 0 bases and the J segment 5 bases; nucleotides outside the gene matches: 12. Germline CDR1 and CDR2: SGHNT and YYREEE (reference sequence). The CDR3 covers 18 residues. The full variable domain, completed using reference TRBV5-4 and TRBJ2-2, is ETGVTQSPTHLIKTRGQQVTLRCSSQSGHNTVSWYQQALGQGPQFIFQYYREEENGRGNFPPRFSGLQFPNYSSELNVNALELDDSALYLCASSLGTGSGRRTGELFFGEGSRLTVL.

The gene calls are TRBV7-2 and TRBJ2-3; perhaps TRBD2 as D (7 bases). V gave up 1 base and J gave up 1 base, with 12 bases separating them. From germline, CDR1 is SGHTA and CDR2 FQGNSA. The CDR3 is made up of 16 amino acids. The CDR3 sequence is CASSLEGRGGTDTQYF. The CDR3 coding sequence is TGTGCCAGCAGCTTAGAAGGGAGGGGGGGCACAGATACGCAGTATTTT.

The rearrangement links TRBV9 to TRBJ2-1; 8 bases line up with TRBD2. Germline V CDR1 and CDR2: SGDLS, YYNGEE. V gave up 0 bases and J gave up 4 bases; unmatched junction bases: 3. The CDR3 is made up of 15 amino acids. CDR3 nucleotide sequence: TGTGCCAGCAGCGTAGGCGGGAGGAATTACAATGAGCAGTTCTTC. Its translation is CASSVGGRNYNEQFF.

This clone showed up just a few times. The CDR3 is CATAGGVYDNEQFF. CDR3 bases: TGTGCCACCGCGGGGGGTGTTTACGACAATGAGCAGTTCTTC. This chain connects TRBV2 to TRBJ2-1, with TRBD2 matching over 8 bases. Germline CDR1 and CDR2: SNHLY and FYNNEI. The junction had 10 bases not matched to a gene; V was cut back by 10 bases and J by 5 bases. The CDR3 contains 14 residues.

This clone was observed a handful of times. The chain joins TRBV18 to TRBJ1-1; no firm D call. Between the trimmed V and J ends, which lost 1 base and 5 bases, there was a span of 8 bases. In germline, CDR1 is KGHSH, CDR2 LQKENI. The CDR3 runs to 13 residues. CDR3 sequence reads: CASSPRTRTEAFF. Here the CDR3 DNA reads TGTGCCAGCTCACCACGTACTAGGACTGAAGCTTTCTTT.

This clone was recorded a few times. The V call is TRBV9, the J call TRBJ1-1; 7 bases are shared with TRBD1. The germline gives CDR1 SGDLS, CDR2 YYNGEE. The CDR3 extends over 17 amino acids. With 3 bases clipped from V and 1 base from J, the junction kept 12 bases outside the gene matches. CDR3 nucleotides: TGTGCCAGCAGCGCCCAAACAGGGGTTCTTCCGAACACTGAAGCTTTCTTT. Translation gives CASSAQTGVLPNTEAFF.

The chain has TRBV19 and TRBJ1-1; D gene uncertain. V lost 5 bases and J 6 bases, leaving 13 bases between the germline ends. The CDR3 runs 13 residues. The germline V gene has CDR1 LNHDA and CDR2 SQIVND (reference sequence). CDR3 protein: CASSPPWAAEAFF. The DNA of the CDR3 is TGTGCCAGTAGTCCACCCTGGGCAGCTGAAGCTTTCTTT.

The rearrangement joins TRBV6-5 to TRBJ1-2; 8 bases are shared with TRBD1. The CDR3 is made up of 14 amino acids. The junction had 8 bases not matched to a gene; V was cut back by 7 bases and J by 4 bases. CDR1 is MNHEY and CDR2 is SVGAGI in the germline V gene. CDR3 sequence (DNA): TGTGCCAGCACCCCCGGGACAGGAATCTATGGCTACACCTTC. Its translation: CASTPGTGIYGYTF.

This clone came up a few times. The chain recombines TRBV19 with TRBJ1-4; TRBD1 matches at 7 bases. This CDR3 is built from 14 residues. J gave up 4 bases and V 5 bases, and 4 bases lay outside the gene matches. The germline V gene encodes CDR1 LNHDA and CDR2 SQIVND (reference sequence). CDR3 residues: CASSSGQINEKLFF. In DNA form, the CDR3 reads TGTGCCAGTAGTTCGGGACAGATTAATGAAAAACTGTTTTTT. The full variable domain, rest sourced from reference TRBV19 and TRBJ1-4, is DGGITQSPKYLFRKEGQNVTLSCEQNLNHDAMYWYRQDPGQGLRLIYYSQIVNDFQKGDIAEGYSVSREKKESFPLTVTSAQKNPTAFYLCASSSGQINEKLFFGSGTQLSVL.

This clone has more than one count but fewer than ten. The chain recombines TRBV5-1 with TRBJ1-2; TRBD1 might be the D (6 bases). The germline V gene has CDR1 SGHRS and CDR2 YFSETQ. The CDR3 runs 15 residues. V lost 0 bases, J lost 2 bases, and 11 bases lay in between. CDR3 DNA: TGCGCCAGCAGCTTGGAGGGGGATGGGAACTATGGCTACACCTTC. Its protein product is CASSLEGDGNYGYTF. Using reference TRBV5-1 and TRBJ1-2 for the parts outside the CDR3, the full variable domain is KAGVTQTPRYLIKTRGQQVTLSCSPISGHRSVSWYQQTPGQGLQFLFEYFSETQRNKGNFPGRFSGRQFSNSRSEMNVSTLELGDSALYLCASSLEGDGNYGYTFGSGTRLTVV.

The count of this clone is one. The DNA for the CDR3 is TGTGCCAGCAGCTTAGGCGCGGGGGAGACCCAGTACTTC. Protein sequence: CASSLGAGETQYF. J is TRBJ2-5 and V is TRBV7-2; D perhaps matches TRBD2 (6 bases). The V end was cut by 1 base, the J end by 5 bases, with 8 bases between. CDR1 and CDR2 from the germline V gene are SGHTA and FQGNSA. CDR3 length: 13 amino acids.